This TCR beta chain was identified during a study of blood T cell repertoires in COVID-19. Across the whole study: Spain, Italy and the United States supplied samples that represented acute and convalescent COVID-19. PBMCs, B-cell-depleted T cells, or T cells were the source of the cDNA or gDNA that made up the material.

Trimming removed 5 bases from V and 2 bases from J, with 12 bases in between. The germline V gene has CDR1 MNHEY and CDR2 SVGAGI. The CDR3 runs 14 residues. Under the authors' procedure: Estimation of nucleated cell counts was performed using reference gene primer amplification. Assay used: immunoSEQ multiplex PCR; TCRdb lists only in-frame clones, some missing. The V and J calls and the clone size are those of that table, but D and trimming were determined from the DNA. The sample contains some 460,000 clones, 80% to 90% of which appear only once. Sequences were obtained from peripheral blood. The chain is built from TRBV6-5 and TRBJ2-5; TRBD2 might be the D (5 bases). The source is a woman in her 30s with acute or convalescent COVID-19. CDR3 residues: CASSTLGDQETQYF. Here the CDR3 DNA reads TGTGCCAGCAGTACCCTCGGGGATCAAGAGACCCAGTACTTC.